This T cell receptor (beta chain) was sequenced during a study of cytomegalovirus exposure and HLA in healthy donors. Germline V gene sequence: CDR1 MNHEY, CDR2 SMNVEV (reference sequence). This CDR3 is 14 amino acids long. Both 60 Vbeta primers and 13 Jbeta primers went into the PCR. Method: immunoSEQ multiplex PCR; TCRdb's copy keeps in-frame clones and lacks some. Of about 200,000 clones detected, 65% to 90% appear once; the ten largest clones hold 2% to 2.5%. Specimen: PBMCs. The receptor was isolated from a woman between 50 and 59 years old in good health and CMV-seronegative. J is TRBJ2-5 and V is TRBV27; D might be TRBD2 (6 bases). The J call may be wrong; the DNA end is better matched by TRBJ2-7. This chain's CDR3 is CASSLISGWDEQYF. In DNA, the CDR3 is TGTGCCAGCAGTTTGATTAGCGGCTGGGACGAGCAGTACTTC.